Below, 8 T cell receptor beta chains from the same sample are listed, as sequenced in a study of cytomegalovirus exposure and HLA in healthy donors. Both 60 Vbeta primers and 13 Jbeta primers went into the PCR. Assay: immunoSEQ multiplex PCR; the TCRdb copy retains only in-frame clones and omits some. The sample carries over 85,000 clones, approximately 80% recorded once. The sequencing sample was made of PBMCs. The receptor set was obtained from a female donor in good health and CMV-seropositive.

This chain uses TRBV25-1 with TRBJ1-2, with 11 bases identical to TRBD1. The CDR3 spans 17 residues. V gave up 5 bases and J gave up 4 bases; unmatched junction bases: 12. The V gene's germline CDR1 is MGHDK and CDR2 SYGVNS. The CDR3 DNA sequence: TGTGCCAGCAGTTTCTCCGGGACAGGGGGAGTTTTCTATGGCTACACCTTC. It yields the protein CASSFSGTGGVFYGYTF.

J is TRBJ1-1 and V is TRBV7-2; 7 nucleotides line up with TRBD1. Germline CDR1 reads SGHTA; CDR2 reads FQGNSA. V gave up 3 bases and J gave up 4 bases; unmatched junction bases: 5. This CDR3 comprises 14 residues. Here the CDR3 reads CASSFRTGGTEAFF. In DNA form, the CDR3 reads TGTGCCAGCAGCTTTAGGACAGGTGGCACTGAAGCTTTCTTT. Filled out from reference TRBV7-2 and TRBJ1-1, the complete variable domain reads GAGVSQSPSNKVTEKGKDVELRCDPISGHTALYWYRQSLGQGLEFLIYFQGNSAPDKSGLPSDRFSAERTGGSVSTLTIQRTQQEDSAVYLCASSFRTGGTEAFFGQGTRLTVV.

The genes are TRBV7-2 and TRBJ2-2; TRBD1 aligns across 11 bases. The CDR3 length is 17 residues. Germline trimming cut 2 bases from V and 7 bases from J; bases unmatched to any gene: 9. Germline CDR1 is SGHTA and CDR2 is FQGNSA. The CDR3, as DNA: TGTGCCAGCAGCTTAACAGCCGGACAGGGGGCTGGCGGGGAGCTGTTTTTT. Its protein is CASSLTAGQGAGGELFF.

The chain uses TRBV7-9 and TRBJ2-2; 9 bases align to TRBD1. Germline-derived CDR1 and CDR2 are SEHNR and FQNEAQ (reference sequence). The CDR3 is made up of 16 amino acids. With 5 bases clipped from V and 4 bases from J, the junction kept 8 bases outside the gene matches. This CDR3 is CASSRTGTGLTGELFF. In DNA, the CDR3 is TGTGCCAGCAGCCGAACCGGGACAGGGCTCACCGGGGAGCTGTTTTTT.

The chain combines TRBV2 with TRBJ2-5, with D unresolved. The germline CDR1 and CDR2 sequences are SNHLY and FYNNEI. Between the trimmed V and J ends, which lost 8 bases and 0 bases, there was a span of 10 bases. This CDR3 has 13 amino acids. The CDR3 loop reads CASGLSYQETQYF. The CDR3 region has the DNA TGTGCCAGCGGTCTATCGTACCAAGAGACCCAGTACTTC.

This CDR3 is CASSLGDRNTEAFF. DNA of the CDR3: TGTGCCAGCAGCCTTGGTGACAGGAACACTGAAGCTTTCTTT. The rearrangement links TRBV5-4 to TRBJ1-1; tentatively, D is TRBD1 (5 bases). Germline V gene lookup returns CDR1 SGHNT and CDR2 YYREEE (reference sequence). The CDR3 contains 14 residues. V dropped 4 bases and J dropped 1 base, with 11 bases sitting between them.

The V gene is TRBV28, the J gene TRBJ1-1, with unresolved D. V was pared by 3 bases and J by 4 bases, with 6 bases between. Looked up from germline, CDR1 is MDHEN and CDR2 is SYDVKM. The CDR3 totals 12 residues. The CDR3 loop is CASSLSPTEAFF. In DNA, the CDR3 is TGTGCCAGCAGTTTGAGCCCCACTGAAGCTTTCTTT.

The V and J genes are TRBV5-1 and TRBJ2-5, with 12 nucleotides matching TRBD2. The J call may be incorrect, as the DNA end agrees better with TRBJ2-7. CDR1 is SGHRS and CDR2 is YFSETQ in the germline V gene. The CDR3 has 16 residues. The CDR3 region is CASSRLAGDFSYEQYF. The DNA for the CDR3 is TGCGCCAGCAGCCGACTAGCGGGGGACTTCTCCTACGAGCAGTACTTC.